One sample yielded the 20 T cell receptor beta chains listed below, sequenced in a study of shared clonotypes between healthy human individuals. The method was immunoSEQ multiplex PCR; TCRdb's version includes in-frame clones alone and lacks a portion of them. The sample records over a million clones, roughly 74% being singletons. Sequenced: memory CD4+ T cells from PBMCs. As for subset: CD45RA-negative fraction. These receptors originate from a man in his late teens or twenties in good health. Some clones in this sample may be carry-over from other donors' samples.

V is TRBV28 and J is TRBJ1-1, with unresolved D. Per germline, CDR1 MDHEN and CDR2 SYDVKM. The CDR3 is 13 residues long. The V gene lost 11 bases and the J gene lost 0 bases, with 13 bases spanning the gap. CDR3 DNA: TGTGCCGCCCGATCAGATCTGAACACTGAAGCTTTCTTT. Translating it yields CAARSDLNTEAFF.

V is TRBV12-5 and J is TRBJ2-5; 8 positions agree with TRBD1. After removal of 6 bases from V and 0 bases from J, the junction contained 9 bases not matched to a gene. The CDR3 extends over 16 amino acids. In germline, CDR1 is LGHNT, CDR2 FRNRAP. This CDR3 reads CASGLGQGLYQETQYF. In DNA form, the CDR3 reads TGTGCTAGTGGACTAGGACAGGGCTTGTACCAAGAGACCCAGTACTTC.

About this clone: Different DNA sequences within this sample yield the same CDR3. This chain connects TRBV20-1 to TRBJ2-7; D gene ambiguous. The CDR3 spans 11 residues. Trimming removed 0 bases from V and 2 bases from J, with 2 bases in between. CDR1 is DFQATT, CDR2 SNEGSKA, per germline (reference sequence). The CDR3 coding sequence is TGCAGTGCTAGAGAGGCCTACGAGCAGTACTTC. Its translation is CSAREAYEQYF.

This clone was counted a single time. Other DNA sequences in this specimen translate into the identical CDR3. The CDR3: CASSISPNTEAFF. CDR3 DNA: TGTGCCAGTAGTATATCTCCGAACACTGAAGCTTTCTTT. The V and J genes are TRBV19 and TRBJ1-1; D unclear. V lost 2 bases to trimming and J lost 1 base, with 5 bases between them. There are 13 residues in the CDR3. CDR1 is LNHDA and CDR2 is SQIVND in the germline V gene (reference sequence).

This chain links TRBV7-9 with TRBJ1-5; D is possibly TRBD1 (6 bases). The CDR3 extends over 14 amino acids. CDR1 and CDR2 from the germline V gene are SEHNR and FQNEAQ (reference sequence). V was clipped by 7 bases and J by 6 bases, with 16 bases between them. The CDR3, as DNA: TGTGCCAGCACCTCCGAAACGACAGGTCAGCCCCAGCATTTT. Encoded protein: CASTSETTGQPQHF. Supplemented by reference TRBV7-9 and TRBJ1-5, the full variable domain reads DTGVSQNPRHKITKRGQNVTFRCDPISEHNRLYWYRQTLGQGPEFLTYFQNEAQLEKSRLLSDRFSAERPKGSFSTLEIQRTEQGDSAMYLCASTSETTGQPQHFGDGTRLSIL.

The sample holds one count of this clone. The chain recombines TRBV18 with TRBJ1-1, with 8 bases aligning to TRBD1. This CDR3 has 15 residues. The germline CDR1 and CDR2 sequences are KGHSH and LQKENI. J lost 4 bases, V lost 3 bases, and 7 bases had no gene match. The CDR3 loop reads CASSPVTGGSTEAFF. In DNA, the CDR3 is TGTGCCAGCTCACCGGTTACAGGGGGGAGCACTGAAGCTTTCTTT.

The CDR3, as DNA: TGTGCCAGCAGCTTAGGTTTGACAGCGGAGACCCAGTACTTC. As protein: CASSLGLTAETQYF. The chain links TRBV11-1 to TRBJ2-5; a weak D match, TRBD1 (5 bases). The germline gives CDR1 SGHAT, CDR2 FQDESV (reference sequence). Trimming removed 1 base from V and 5 bases from J, with 11 bases in between. This CDR3 is built from 14 residues.

The rearrangement links TRBV5-1 to TRBJ2-5, with D tentatively TRBD2 (5 bases). Trimming cost V 0 bases and J 1 base, with 10 bases left between them. The CDR3 totals 15 residues. From germline, CDR1 is SGHRS and CDR2 YFSETQ. For the CDR3, the DNA is TGCGCCAGCAGCTTGGTGGCGGCGGGCCAAGAGACCCAGTACTTC. This sequence encodes CASSLVAAGQETQYF.

This clone appeared a few times. The chain is built from TRBV28 and TRBJ1-4; 10 bases are a match to TRBD1. Germline V lookup: CDR1 MDHEN, CDR2 SYDVKM. V dropped 5 bases and J dropped 7; count of bases not matched to a gene: 4. There are 14 residues in the CDR3. Here the CDR3 reads CASSLDRGPEKLFF. The CDR3 region has the DNA TGTGCCAGCAGTCTCGACAGGGGGCCTGAAAAACTGTTTTTT.

The V call is TRBV2, the J call TRBJ2-3, with 11 bases fitting TRBD2. Germline V CDR1 and CDR2: SNHLY, FYNNEI. This CDR3 spans 15 amino acids. The junction had 7 bases not matched to a gene; V was cut back by 5 bases and J by 6 bases. CDR3 in amino acids: CASSLLAGVLDTQYF. The CDR3 DNA sequence: TGTGCCAGCAGTCTACTAGCGGGAGTTTTGGATACGCAGTATTTT.

The chain combines TRBV6-5 with TRBJ2-1; weak D call: TRBD2 (5 bases). Trimming pared 6 bases from V and 8 bases from J, leaving 14 bases between. The germline CDR1 and CDR2 sequences are MNHEY and SVGAGI. The CDR3 runs to 13 residues. CDR3: CASRLLGGDEQFF. The CDR3 region has the DNA TGTGCCAGCAGGCTCCTAGGAGGCGATGAGCAGTTCTTC.

The count of this clone is one. The chain joins TRBV7-9 to TRBJ1-5; D perhaps matches TRBD1 (5 bases). CDR1 SEHNR and CDR2 FQNEAQ come from the germline V gene (reference sequence). The CDR3 spans 14 residues. V lost 5 bases to trimming and J lost 7 bases, with 15 bases between them. The CDR3: CASSRTGEKQPQHF. The CDR3 coding sequence is TGTGCCAGCAGCCGCACAGGAGAAAAGCAGCCCCAGCATTTT.

V usage is TRBV28 and J usage is TRBJ2-5; TRBD2 agrees at 9 bases. There are 14 residues in the CDR3. Germline assignment: CDR1 MDHEN and CDR2 SYDVKM. V lost 6 bases to trimming and J lost 2 bases; unmatched junction nucleotides: 4. This CDR3 is CASRPSGKQETQYF. In DNA form, the CDR3 reads TGTGCCAGCAGACCTAGCGGGAAACAAGAGACCCAGTACTTC. Filled out from reference TRBV28 and TRBJ2-5, the complete variable domain reads DVKVTQSSRYLVKRTGEKVFLECVQDMDHENMFWYRQDPGLGLRLIYFSYDVKMKEKGDIPEGYSVSREKKERFSLILESASTNQTSMYLCASRPSGKQETQYFGPGTRLLVL.

The chain combines TRBV5-1 with TRBJ1-3; a possible D gene is TRBD1 (5 bases). Per germline, CDR1 SGHRS and CDR2 YFSETQ. The CDR3 runs 15 residues. V was pared by 4 bases and J by 0 bases, with 11 bases between. The CDR3 region has the DNA TGCGCCAGCAGCCCCGGGACGCACTCTGGAAACACCATATATTTT. Its translation: CASSPGTHSGNTIYF.

The rearrangement links TRBV28 to TRBJ1-2; D gene uncertain. Per the germline V gene, CDR1 is MDHEN and CDR2 is SYDVKM. Trimming left V 7 bases short and J 5 bases short, with 20 bases between. This CDR3 is 15 amino acids long. CDR3 amino acids: CASTPRAVDWYGYTF. The CDR3, as DNA: TGTGCCAGCACCCCCCGGGCGGTGGATTGGTATGGCTACACCTTC.

This clone was counted a single time. This rearrangement joins TRBV5-6 to TRBJ1-5; the D is unclear. CDR1 is SGHDT and CDR2 is YYEEEE in the germline V gene. Between the trimmed V and J ends, which lost 0 bases and 5 bases, there was a span of 9 bases. There are 14 residues in the CDR3. Here the CDR3 reads CASSLGQSHQPQHF. CDR3 coding DNA: TGTGCCAGCAGCTTGGGTCAAAGTCATCAGCCCCAGCATTTT.

This rearrangement joins TRBV28 to TRBJ1-4, with D unclear. Germline assignment: CDR1 MDHEN and CDR2 SYDVKM. Trimming stripped 6 bases from V and 4 bases from J, with 12 bases between. This CDR3 is 14 amino acids long. The CDR3 protein is CASSPRHDNEKLFF. The CDR3 bases are TGTGCCAGCAGCCCCCGGCACGATAATGAAAAACTGTTTTTT.

This chain links TRBV2 with TRBJ2-5; no definite D call. V was pared by 5 bases and J by 5 bases, with 9 bases between. Germline V CDR1 and CDR2: SNHLY, FYNNEI. This CDR3 is 12 amino acids long. CDR3: CASSTGLETQYF. The CDR3 DNA reads as TGTGCCAGCAGTACCGGCCTGGAGACCCAGTACTTC.

The V call is TRBV4-1, the J call TRBJ1-2; D is unclear. Trimming took off 4 bases at V and 0 bases at J, with 12 bases between the two ends. This CDR3 comprises 15 residues. Germline V gene lookup returns CDR1 MGHRA and CDR2 YSYEKL. CDR3 bases: TGCGCCAGCAGCCGAGTCCTAACAGCTAACTATGGCTACACCTTC. This translates into CASSRVLTANYGYTF.

The DNA for the CDR3 is TGTGCCAGTAGTAGCCCTTGGGGGGGGCGAAGGGCTGAAGCTTTCTTT. Translation gives CASSSPWGGRRAEAFF. The chain carries TRBV19 and TRBJ1-1; perhaps TRBD1 as D (6 bases). Trimming left V 4 bases short and J 6 bases short, with 21 bases between. The CDR3 is made up of 16 amino acids. Germline CDR1 LNHDA, CDR2 SQIVND (reference sequence).